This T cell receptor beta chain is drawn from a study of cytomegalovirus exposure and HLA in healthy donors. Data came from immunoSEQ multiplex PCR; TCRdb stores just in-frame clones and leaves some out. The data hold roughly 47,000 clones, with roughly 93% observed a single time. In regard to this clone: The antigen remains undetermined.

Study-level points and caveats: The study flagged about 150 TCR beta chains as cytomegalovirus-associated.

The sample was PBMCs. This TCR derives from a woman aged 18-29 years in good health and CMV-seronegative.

CDR3 nucleotide sequence: TGTGCCAGTAGTCCCAGGGGTGAAAAACTGTTTTTT. This translates into CASSPRGEKLFF. This sequence joins TRBV19 and TRBJ1-4; weak D call: TRBD1 (6 bases). Per germline, CDR1 LNHDA and CDR2 SQIVND (reference sequence). The CDR3 is 12 amino acids. V was clipped by 5 bases and J by 7 bases, with 8 bases between them.